Listed below are T cell receptor beta chains from one sample, sequenced in a study of siplizumab effects on memory and regulatory T cells. Assay: immunoSEQ multiplex PCR; the TCRdb copy retains only in-frame clones and omits some. The sample holds around 100,000 clones, 91% seen once. Material for sequencing was CD4+ T cells sorted from blood. All receptors come from a human donor in good health. The conserved cysteine and the conserved F or W are not part of the CDR3 here. Where a row states a size, it is once, few, many or the class of an expanded clone; other rows omit it.

v_gene,j_gene,abundance,CDR3aa
TRBV7-3,TRBJ1-1,once,ASSRGTYTEAF
TRBV5-1,TRBJ1-5,.,ASSHGDREAQPQH
TRBV15,TRBJ1-6,.,ATSSDRVGYNSPLH
TRBV10-3,TRBJ2-2,.,AISVGLAGGGTGELF
TRBV5-1,TRBJ1-1,.,ASSPGMNTEAF
TRBV18,TRBJ1-3,.,ASSSDRAGNTIY
TRBV4-3,TRBJ2-6,.,ASSRDVWGGDSGANVLT
TRBV7-9,TRBJ1-2,.,ASSLDTRPGGYT
TRBV5-1,TRBJ1-2,.,ASSLAQEGIGYGYT
TRBV10-3,TRBJ1-6,once,AISATKSSYNSPLH
TRBV29-1,TRBJ1-3,.,SVEGSSGNTIY
TRBV30,TRBJ1-2,.,AWTMGPPKGYT
TRBV6-5,TRBJ2-7,once,ASSSPARGSYEQY
TRBV5-1,.,.,ASSTETYEQY
TRBV30,TRBJ1-3,.,AWSVPRDSGNTIY
TRBV28,TRBJ1-2,.,ASSYTGIDGYT
TRBV6-6,TRBJ2-1,.,ASSYQQYNEQF
TRBV5-1,TRBJ1-1,.,ASSLQVRGNTEAF
TRBV5-1,.,.,ASTLEGSYEQY